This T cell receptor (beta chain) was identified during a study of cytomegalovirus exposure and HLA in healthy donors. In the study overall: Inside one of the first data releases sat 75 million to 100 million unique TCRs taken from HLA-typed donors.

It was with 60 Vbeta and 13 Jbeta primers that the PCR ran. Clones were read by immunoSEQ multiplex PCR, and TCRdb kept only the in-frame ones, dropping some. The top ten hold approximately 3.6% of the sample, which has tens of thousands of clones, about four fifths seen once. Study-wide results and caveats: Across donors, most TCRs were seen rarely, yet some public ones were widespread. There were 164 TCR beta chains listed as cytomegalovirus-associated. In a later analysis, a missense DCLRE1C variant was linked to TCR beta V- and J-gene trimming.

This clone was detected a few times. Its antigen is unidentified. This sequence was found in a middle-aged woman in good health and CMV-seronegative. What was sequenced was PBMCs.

CDR3 region: CASSLVGKGDSPLHF. CDR3 DNA: TGCGCCAGCAGCTTGGTCGGGAAAGGTGATTCACCCCTCCACTTT. The chain recombines TRBV5-1 with TRBJ1-6, with unresolved D. CDR3 size: 15 residues. V gave up 0 bases and J gave up 8 bases, with 12 bases separating them. Germline V CDR1 and CDR2: SGHRS, YFSETQ.